This T cell receptor beta chain is drawn from a study of OX40 agonist ivuxolimab in advanced cancers. Study-level findings and limits: Both blood CD4+ and CD8+ T cells showed clonal growth by week 6 at 0.1 to 3.0 mg/kg.

As regards this clone: The antigen is unknown.

Trimming at V came to 1 base and at J to 8 bases, leaving 6 bases not matched to a gene. The CDR3 totals 15 residues. Germline V CDR1 and CDR2: LNHNV, YYDKDF (reference sequence). The data were produced by immunoSEQ multiplex PCR, yet TCRdb's version contains in-frame clones alone and is incomplete. The profile shows some 41,000 clones, approximately 89% of them singletons. This receptor was obtained from an adult with an advanced solid tumor such as melanoma, head and neck, liver or kidney cancer. The source material was CD4+ or CD8+ T cells sorted from blood, sampled in a trial of the OX40 agonist ivuxolimab. This chain uses TRBV15 with TRBJ2-1; 9 bases align to TRBD1. Here the CDR3 DNA reads TGTGCCACCAGCAGAGGGCACAGGGGGCGTGATGAGCAGTTCTTC. Translating it yields CATSRGHRGRDEQFF.